At least ten counts were recorded for the clone carrying this T cell receptor (beta chain). As yet, its antigen is unknown. The sample belongs to a study of T-cell memory formation after mild COVID-19. The study, taken as a whole, reports: Later expanders leaned CD4+, whereas day 15 to 85 contracting clones were balanced CD4/CD8.

From the 5' RACE reads, TCRdb called clonotypes with MiXCR, one entry per CDR3 protein. The sample includes 350,000 to 500,000 distinct CDR3 sequences, 23% of them seen just once. After removal of 0 bases from V and 4 bases from J, the junction contained 10 bases not matched to a gene. The CDR3 contains 17 residues. From germline, CDR1 is SGHRS and CDR2 YFSETQ. This sequence joins TRBV5-1 and TRBJ1-1; 9 bases align to TRBD1. Sample: PBMCs or a T cell subset sorted from them (not recorded which). This sequence was found in an adult woman who had mild COVID-19 (a few samples of this study predate the infection). Cell type and time point are not known. The CDR3 is CASSLEPQGARGTEAFF. Here the CDR3 DNA reads TGCGCCAGCAGCTTGGAGCCACAGGGGGCGCGTGGCACTGAAGCTTTCTTT.